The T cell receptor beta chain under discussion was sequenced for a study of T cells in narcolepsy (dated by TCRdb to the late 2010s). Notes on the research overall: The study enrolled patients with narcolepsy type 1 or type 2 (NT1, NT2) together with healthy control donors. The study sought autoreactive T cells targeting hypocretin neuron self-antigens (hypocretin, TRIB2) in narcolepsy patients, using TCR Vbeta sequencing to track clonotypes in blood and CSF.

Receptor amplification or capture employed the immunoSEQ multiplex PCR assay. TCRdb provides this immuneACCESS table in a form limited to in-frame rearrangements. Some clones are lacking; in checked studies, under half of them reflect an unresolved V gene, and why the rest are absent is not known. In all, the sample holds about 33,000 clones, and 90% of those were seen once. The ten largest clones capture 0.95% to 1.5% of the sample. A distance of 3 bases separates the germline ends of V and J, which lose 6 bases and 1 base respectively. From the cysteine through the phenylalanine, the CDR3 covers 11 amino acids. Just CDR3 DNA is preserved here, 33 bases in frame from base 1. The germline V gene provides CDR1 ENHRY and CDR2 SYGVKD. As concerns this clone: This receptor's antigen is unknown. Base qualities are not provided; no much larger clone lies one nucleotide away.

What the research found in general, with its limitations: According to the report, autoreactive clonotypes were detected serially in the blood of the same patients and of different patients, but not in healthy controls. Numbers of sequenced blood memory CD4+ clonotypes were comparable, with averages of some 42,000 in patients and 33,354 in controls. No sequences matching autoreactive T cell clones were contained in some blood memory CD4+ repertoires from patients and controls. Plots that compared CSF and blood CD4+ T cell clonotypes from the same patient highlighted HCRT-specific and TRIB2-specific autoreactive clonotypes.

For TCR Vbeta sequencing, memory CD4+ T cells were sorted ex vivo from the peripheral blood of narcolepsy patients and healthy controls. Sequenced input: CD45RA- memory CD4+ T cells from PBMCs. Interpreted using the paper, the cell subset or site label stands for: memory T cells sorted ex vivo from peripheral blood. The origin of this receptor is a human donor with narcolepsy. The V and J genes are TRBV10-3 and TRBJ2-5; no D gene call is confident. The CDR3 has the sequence CAIRTQETQYF. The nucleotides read TGTGCCATCAGAACCCAAGAGACCCAGTACTTC.